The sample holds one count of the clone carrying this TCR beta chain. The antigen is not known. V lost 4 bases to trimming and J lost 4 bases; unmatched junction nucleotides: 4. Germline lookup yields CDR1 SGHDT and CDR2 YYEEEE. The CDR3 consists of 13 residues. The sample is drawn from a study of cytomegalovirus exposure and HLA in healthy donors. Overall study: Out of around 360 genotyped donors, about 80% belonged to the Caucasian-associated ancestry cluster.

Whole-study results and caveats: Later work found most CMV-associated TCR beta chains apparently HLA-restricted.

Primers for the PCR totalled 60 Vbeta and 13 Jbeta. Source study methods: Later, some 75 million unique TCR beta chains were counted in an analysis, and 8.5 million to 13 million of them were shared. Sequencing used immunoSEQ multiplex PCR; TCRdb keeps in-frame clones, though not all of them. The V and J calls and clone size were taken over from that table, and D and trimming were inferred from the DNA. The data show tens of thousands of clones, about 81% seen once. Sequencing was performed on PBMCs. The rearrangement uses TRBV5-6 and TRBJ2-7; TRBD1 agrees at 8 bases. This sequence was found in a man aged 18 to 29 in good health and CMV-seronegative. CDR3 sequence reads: CASSQGAGYEQYF. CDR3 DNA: TGTGCCAGCAGCCAGGGGGCAGGATACGAGCAGTACTTC.